Following are 7 T cell receptor beta chains from one sample sequenced in a study of neurological immune-mediated disorders (dated by TCRdb to between 2018 and 2020). Library prep was done by 5' RACE. Sequencing used an Illumina HiSeq 2500. TCRdb reprocessing: public reads trimmed at Q25 with fastp, clones called with MiXCR, in-frame beta chains kept. Entries that share a CDR3 protein sequence are merged under the most common genes and DNA. The sample table contains roughly 80,000 distinct CDR3 sequences; only one count was recorded for roughly 10% of them. Less than 2% of the sample goes to the ten largest clones. The material sequenced was PBMCs. The receptor set was obtained from a man in his fifties in good health.

In its sample, this clonotype was seen many times. This sequence joins TRBV5-1 and TRBJ1-1, with D tentatively TRBD1 (5 bases). Trimming took off 0 bases at V and 1 base at J, with 10 bases between the two ends. Germline-derived CDR1 and CDR2 are SGHRS and YFSETQ. The CDR3 contains 15 residues. The CDR3 DNA sequence: TGCGCCAGCAGCTTGGTCGGACACCAGAACACTGAAGCTTTCTTT. It is translated as CASSLVGHQNTEAFF.

This clonotype was observed at least ten times. The rearrangement uses TRBV15 and TRBJ1-6; possibly TRBD1 for D (6 bases). The germline gives CDR1 LNHNV, CDR2 YYDKDF (reference sequence). CDR3 length: 14 amino acids. The V gene lost 0 bases and the J gene lost 6 bases, with 6 bases spanning the gap. The CDR3 reads CATSRDRGNSPLHF. CDR3 nucleotides: TGTGCCACCAGCAGAGACAGGGGTAATTCACCCCTCCACTTT.

This rearrangement joins TRBV7-3 to TRBJ2-1; perhaps TRBD2 as D (5 bases). The V and J ends lost 3 bases and 7 bases respectively, with 10 bases between them. CDR1 is SGHTA, CDR2 FQGTGA, per germline. CDR3 length: 13 residues. The DNA for the CDR3 is TGTGCCAGCAGCTTCGGACTGGATAATGAGCAGTTCTTC. Amino acids: CASSFGLDNEQFF.

This clonotype was seen ten or more times. The V call is TRBV5-1, the J call TRBJ2-1; 10 nucleotides agree with TRBD2. The CDR3 is made up of 16 amino acids. The germline V gene encodes CDR1 SGHRS and CDR2 YFSETQ. The J segment lost 9 bases and the V segment lost 2 bases, leaving 11 bases of the junction unmatched. This CDR3 reads CASSLKPAGGPFEQFF. The CDR3 region has the DNA TGCGCCAGCAGCTTAAAACCAGCGGGAGGGCCATTTGAGCAGTTCTTC.

This clonotype showed up many times. The chain has TRBV24-1 and TRBJ1-1; TRBD1 matches 8 bases. The CDR3 extends over 14 amino acids. Per germline, CDR1 KGHDR and CDR2 SFDVKD. J was trimmed by 7 bases and V by 5 bases; bases with no gene match: 8. The DNA for the CDR3 is TGTGCCACCAGTGCCCAGGGGGCGCGTGGTGAAGCTTTCTTT. It specifies CATSAQGARGEAFF.

Regarding this clonotype: This CDR3 is missing its conserved last phenylalanine or tryptophan, likely due to a read error. The V and J genes are TRBV20-1 and TRBJ2-3; D remains unclear. V was clipped by 6 bases and J by 7 bases, with 20 bases between them. This CDR3 is 14 amino acids long. Germline V gene lookup returns CDR1 DFQATT and CDR2 SNEGSKA (reference sequence). The CDR3 region is CSAPRLKTSYTQYL. The CDR3 region has the DNA TGCAGTGCCCCCCGACTCAAGACTTCATATACGCAGTATTTA.

This clonotype has ten or more counts. The V and J genes are TRBV15 and TRBJ2-1, with D possibly TRBD1 on 6 matching bases. V lost 1 base to trimming and J lost 6 bases, with 13 bases between them. Germline-derived CDR1 and CDR2 are LNHNV and YYDKDF (reference sequence). The CDR3 is made up of 15 amino acids. CDR3 in DNA: TGTGCCACCAGCAGAGGCCATCAGGGGTCCAATGAGCAGTTCTTC. Its protein is CATSRGHQGSNEQFF.